The next 4 T cell receptor beta chains were all read from a single sample in a study of shared clonotypes between healthy human individuals. Data came from immunoSEQ multiplex PCR; TCRdb stores just in-frame clones and leaves some out. The repertoire holds 2,500,000 or so clones, with roughly 90% as singletons. Source material: naive CD4+ T cells from PBMCs. Subset described: CD45RA+ positively selected. These receptors were collected from a young man in good health. Some clones in this sample may be carry-over from other donors' samples.

The chain carries TRBV5-1 and TRBJ1-2; tentative D call: TRBD1 (6 bases). The germline V gene has CDR1 SGHRS and CDR2 YFSETQ. V was cut by 4 bases and J by 8 bases, with 12 bases left in between. The CDR3 is made up of 12 amino acids. CDR3 DNA: TGCGCCAGCAGCAACACGGGGGGCGGCTACACCTTC. This sequence encodes CASSNTGGGYTF.

The rearrangement links TRBV9 to TRBJ2-1; D unclear. V shed 0 bases and J shed 4 bases, with 8 bases lying between them. From germline, CDR1 is SGDLS and CDR2 YYNGEE. The CDR3 sequence is 14 residues long. In DNA, the CDR3 is TGTGCCAGCAGCGTAGCCTATGTATACAATGAGCAGTTCTTC. It is translated as CASSVAYVYNEQFF.

This chain joins TRBV10-3 and TRBJ1-5; TRBD1 aligns across 8 bases. The ends lost 2 bases at V and 0 bases at J; junction bases unmatched: 9. Germline V gene sequence: CDR1 ENHRY, CDR2 SYGVKD. CDR3 size: 18 residues. Here the CDR3 reads CAISEDRGRAYSNQPQHF. DNA for the CDR3: TGTGCCATCAGTGAGGACAGGGGCCGTGCCTATAGCAATCAGCCCCAGCATTTT.

This chain links TRBV7-2 with TRBJ2-5; D gene unclear. V was cut by 0 bases and J by 5 bases, with 7 bases left in between. Germline loops: CDR1 SGHTA, CDR2 FQGNSA. The CDR3 loop spans 13 amino acids. CDR3 DNA: TGTGCCAGCAGCTTAGCGGAAGTTGAGACCCAGTACTTC. This encodes CASSLAEVETQYF. The variable domain in full, with the rest retrieved from reference TRBV7-2 and TRBJ2-5, is GAGVSQSPSNKVTEKGKDVELRCDPISGHTALYWYRQSLGQGLEFLIYFQGNSAPDKSGLPSDRFSAERTGGSVSTLTIQRTQQEDSAVYLCASSLAEVETQYFGPGTRLLVL.